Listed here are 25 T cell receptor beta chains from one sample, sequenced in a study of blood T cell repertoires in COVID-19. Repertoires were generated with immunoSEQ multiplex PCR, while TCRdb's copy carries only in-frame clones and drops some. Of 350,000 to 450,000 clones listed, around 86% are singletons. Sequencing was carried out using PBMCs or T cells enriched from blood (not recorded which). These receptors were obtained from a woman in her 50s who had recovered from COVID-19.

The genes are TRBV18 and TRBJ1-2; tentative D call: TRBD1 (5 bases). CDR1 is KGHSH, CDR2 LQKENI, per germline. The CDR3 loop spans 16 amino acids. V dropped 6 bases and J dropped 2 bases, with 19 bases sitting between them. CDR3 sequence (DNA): TGTGCCAGCTCGCAAACCCAACAGGACCTAAACTATGGCTACACCTTC. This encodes CASSQTQQDLNYGYTF.

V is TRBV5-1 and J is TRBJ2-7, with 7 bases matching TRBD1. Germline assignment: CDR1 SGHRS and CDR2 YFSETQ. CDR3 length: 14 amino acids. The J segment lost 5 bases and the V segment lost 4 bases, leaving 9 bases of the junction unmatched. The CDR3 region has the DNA TGCGCCAGCAGCCTCACAGGGGTGGTCCACGAGCAGTACTTC. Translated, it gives CASSLTGVVHEQYF.

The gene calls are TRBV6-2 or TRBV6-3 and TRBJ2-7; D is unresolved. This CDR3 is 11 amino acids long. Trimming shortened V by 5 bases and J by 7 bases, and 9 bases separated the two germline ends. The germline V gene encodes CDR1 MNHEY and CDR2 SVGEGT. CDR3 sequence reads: CASSRLQEQYF. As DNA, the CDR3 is TGTGCCAGCAGTAGGTTACAGGAGCAGTACTTC.

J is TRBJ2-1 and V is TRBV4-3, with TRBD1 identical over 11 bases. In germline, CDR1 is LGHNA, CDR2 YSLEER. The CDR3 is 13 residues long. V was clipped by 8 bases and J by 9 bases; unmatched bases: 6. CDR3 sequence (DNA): TGCGCCAGCGGCTGGGACAGGGGGTCTGAGCAGTTCTTC. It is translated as CASGWDRGSEQFF.

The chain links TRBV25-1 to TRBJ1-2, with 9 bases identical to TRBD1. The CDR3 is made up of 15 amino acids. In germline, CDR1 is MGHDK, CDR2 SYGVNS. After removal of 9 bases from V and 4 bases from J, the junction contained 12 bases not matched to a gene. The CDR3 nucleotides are TGTGCCAGTTCCGGGACAGGGAGCGGGAGCTATGGCTACACCTTC. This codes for CASSGTGSGSYGYTF.

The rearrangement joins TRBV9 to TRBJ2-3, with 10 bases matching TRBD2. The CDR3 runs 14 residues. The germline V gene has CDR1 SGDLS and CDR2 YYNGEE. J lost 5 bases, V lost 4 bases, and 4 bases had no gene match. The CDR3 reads CASSYRLAGDTQYF. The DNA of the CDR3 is TGTGCCAGCAGCTACCGACTAGCGGGAGATACGCAGTATTTT.

DNA for the CDR3: TGTGCCAGCAGTAAGAGCGGGAGGATGGAAAATGAGCAGTTCTTC. It codes for CASSKSGRMENEQFF. The rearrangement links TRBV6-5 to TRBJ2-1; TRBD2 matches at 9 bases. CDR3 size: 15 residues. V gave up 5 bases and J gave up 7 bases; unmatched junction bases: 9. Germline V gene data show CDR1 as MNHEY and CDR2 as SVGAGI.

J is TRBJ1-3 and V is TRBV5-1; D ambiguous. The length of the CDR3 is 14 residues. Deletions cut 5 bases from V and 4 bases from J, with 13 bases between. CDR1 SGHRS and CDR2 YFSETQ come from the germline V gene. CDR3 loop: CASRSGSAGNTIYF. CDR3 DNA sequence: TGCGCCAGCAGGTCTGGCTCCGCCGGAAACACCATATATTTT. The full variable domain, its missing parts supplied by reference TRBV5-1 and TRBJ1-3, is KAGVTQTPRYLIKTRGQQVTLSCSPISGHRSVSWYQQTPGQGLQFLFEYFSETQRNKGNFPGRFSGRQFSNSRSEMNVSTLELGDSALYLCASRSGSAGNTIYFGEGSWLTVV.

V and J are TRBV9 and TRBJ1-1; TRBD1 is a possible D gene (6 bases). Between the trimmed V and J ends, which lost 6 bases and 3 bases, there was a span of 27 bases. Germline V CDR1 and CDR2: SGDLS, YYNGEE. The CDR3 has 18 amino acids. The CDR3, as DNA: TGTGCCAGCACACCAAATTCCCACCGGGGGGCGCAGGACACTGAAGCTTTCTTT. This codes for CASTPNSHRGAQDTEAFF. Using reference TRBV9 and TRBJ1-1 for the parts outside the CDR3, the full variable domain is DSGVTQTPKHLITATGQRVTLRCSPRSGDLSVYWYQQSLDQGLQFLIQYYNGEERAKGNILERFSAQQFPDLHSELNLSSLELGDSALYFCASTPNSHRGAQDTEAFFGQGTRLTVV.

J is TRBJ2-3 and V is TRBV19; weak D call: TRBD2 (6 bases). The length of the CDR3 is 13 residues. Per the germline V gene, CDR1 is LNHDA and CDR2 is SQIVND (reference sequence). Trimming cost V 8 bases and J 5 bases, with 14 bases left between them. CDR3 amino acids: CASGGWGRDTQYF. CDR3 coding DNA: TGTGCCAGTGGGGGGTGGGGCAGAGATACGCAGTATTTT.

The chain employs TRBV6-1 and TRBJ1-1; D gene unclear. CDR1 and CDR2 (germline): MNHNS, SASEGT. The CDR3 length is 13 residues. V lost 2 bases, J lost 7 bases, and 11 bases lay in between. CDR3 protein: CASSEKWSGEAFF. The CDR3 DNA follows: TGTGCCAGCAGTGAAAAATGGTCGGGTGAAGCTTTCTTT.

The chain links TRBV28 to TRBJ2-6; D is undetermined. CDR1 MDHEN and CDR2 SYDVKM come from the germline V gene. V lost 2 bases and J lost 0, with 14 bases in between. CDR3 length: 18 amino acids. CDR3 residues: CASSLEAGMSSGANVLTF. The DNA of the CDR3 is TGTGCCAGCAGTTTAGAAGCAGGCATGAGCTCTGGGGCCAACGTCCTGACTTTC. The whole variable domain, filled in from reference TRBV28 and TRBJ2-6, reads DVKVTQSSRYLVKRTGEKVFLECVQDMDHENMFWYRQDPGLGLRLIYFSYDVKMKEKGDIPEGYSVSREKKERFSLILESASTNQTSMYLCASSLEAGMSSGANVLTFGAGSRLTVL.

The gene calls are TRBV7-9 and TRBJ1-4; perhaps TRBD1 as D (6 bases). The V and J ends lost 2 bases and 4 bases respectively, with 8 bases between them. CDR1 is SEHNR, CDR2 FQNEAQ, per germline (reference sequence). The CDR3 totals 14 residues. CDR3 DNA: TGTGCCAGCAGCTTAAGCAGGGGTAATGAAAAACTGTTTTTT. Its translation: CASSLSRGNEKLFF. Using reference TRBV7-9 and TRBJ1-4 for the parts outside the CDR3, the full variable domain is DTGVSQNPRHKITKRGQNVTFRCDPISEHNRLYWYRQTLGQGPEFLTYFQNEAQLEKSRLLSDRFSAERPKGSFSTLEIQRTEQGDSAMYLCASSLSRGNEKLFFGSGTQLSVL.

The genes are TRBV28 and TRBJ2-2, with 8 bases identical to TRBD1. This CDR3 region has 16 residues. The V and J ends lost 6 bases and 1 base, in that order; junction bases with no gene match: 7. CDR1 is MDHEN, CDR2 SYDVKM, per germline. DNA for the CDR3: TGTGCCAGCAGAGGACAGGGTCGATTGAACACCGGGGAGCTGTTTTTT. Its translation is CASRGQGRLNTGELFF.

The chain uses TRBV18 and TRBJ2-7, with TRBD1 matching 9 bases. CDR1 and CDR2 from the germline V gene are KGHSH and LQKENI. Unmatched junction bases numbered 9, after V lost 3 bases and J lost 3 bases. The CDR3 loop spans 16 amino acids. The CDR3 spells CASSPLAGTGNYEQYF. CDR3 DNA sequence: TGTGCCAGCTCACCGCTAGCCGGGACAGGGAACTACGAGCAGTACTTC.

The CDR3, as DNA: TGTGCCAGCAGCTTGAGCTTTGCTCAAGAGACCCAGTACTTC. Translating it yields CASSLSFAQETQYF. V is TRBV7-2 and J is TRBJ2-5; D gene unclear. CDR1 SGHTA and CDR2 FQGNSA come from the germline V gene. Between the trimmed V and J ends, which lost 3 bases and 2 bases, there was a span of 10 bases. The length of the CDR3 is 14 residues.

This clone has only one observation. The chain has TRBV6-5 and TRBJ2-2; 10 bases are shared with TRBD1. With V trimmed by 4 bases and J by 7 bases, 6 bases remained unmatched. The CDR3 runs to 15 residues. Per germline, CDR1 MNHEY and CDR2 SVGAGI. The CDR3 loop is CASSSTGGVFGELFF. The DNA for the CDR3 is TGTGCCAGCAGTTCGACAGGGGGCGTGTTCGGGGAGCTGTTTTTT.

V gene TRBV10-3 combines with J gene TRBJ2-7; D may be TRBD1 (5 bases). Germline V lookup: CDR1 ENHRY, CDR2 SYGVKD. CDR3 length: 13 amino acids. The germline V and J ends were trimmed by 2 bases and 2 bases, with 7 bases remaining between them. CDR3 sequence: CAISETGTYEQYF. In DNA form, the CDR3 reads TGTGCCATCAGTGAGACAGGTACCTACGAGCAGTACTTC.

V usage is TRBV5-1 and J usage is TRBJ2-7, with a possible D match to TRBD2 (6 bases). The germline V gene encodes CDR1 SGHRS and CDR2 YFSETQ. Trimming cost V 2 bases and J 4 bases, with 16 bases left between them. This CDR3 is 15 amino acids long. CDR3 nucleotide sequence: TGCGCCAGCAGCTTCGGGGGTAGCCTCGGATACGAGCAGTACTTC. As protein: CASSFGGSLGYEQYF.

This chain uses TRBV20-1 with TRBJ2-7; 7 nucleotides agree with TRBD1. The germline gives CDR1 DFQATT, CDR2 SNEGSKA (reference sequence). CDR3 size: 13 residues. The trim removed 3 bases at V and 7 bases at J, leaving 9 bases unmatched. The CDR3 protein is CSASPGQPGEQYF. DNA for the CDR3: TGCAGTGCTAGTCCGGGACAGCCGGGGGAGCAGTACTTC.

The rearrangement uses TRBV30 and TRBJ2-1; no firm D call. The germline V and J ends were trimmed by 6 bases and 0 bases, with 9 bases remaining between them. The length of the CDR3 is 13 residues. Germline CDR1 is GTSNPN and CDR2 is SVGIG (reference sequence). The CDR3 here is CACRRSSYNEQFF. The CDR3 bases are TGTGCCTGCAGAAGAAGCTCCTACAATGAGCAGTTCTTC.

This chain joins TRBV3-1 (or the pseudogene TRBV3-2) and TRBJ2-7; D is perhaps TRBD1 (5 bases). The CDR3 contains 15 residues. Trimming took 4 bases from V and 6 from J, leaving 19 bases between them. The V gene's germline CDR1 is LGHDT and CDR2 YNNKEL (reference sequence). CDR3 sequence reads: CASSRGRGTSGEQYF. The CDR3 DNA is TGTGCCAGCAGCCGTGGTAGGGGCACCTCGGGCGAGCAGTACTTC.

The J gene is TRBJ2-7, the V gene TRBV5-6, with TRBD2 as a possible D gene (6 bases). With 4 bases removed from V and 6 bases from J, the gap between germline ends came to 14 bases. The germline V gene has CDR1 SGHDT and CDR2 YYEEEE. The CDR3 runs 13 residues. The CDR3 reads CASSRWRATEQYF. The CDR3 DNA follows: TGTGCCAGCAGCCGGTGGAGGGCCACCGAGCAGTACTTC.

The DNA for the CDR3 is TGTGCCAGCAGCTTTAGGCCCGGGACTAGCGGAAAAGAGACCCAGTACTTC. This encodes CASSFRPGTSGKETQYF. J is TRBJ2-5 and V is TRBV13, with 11 positions matching TRBD2. Germline values: CDR1 PRHDT, CDR2 FYEKMQ (reference sequence). The CDR3 totals 17 residues. The trim removed 3 bases at V and 3 bases at J, leaving 9 bases unmatched.

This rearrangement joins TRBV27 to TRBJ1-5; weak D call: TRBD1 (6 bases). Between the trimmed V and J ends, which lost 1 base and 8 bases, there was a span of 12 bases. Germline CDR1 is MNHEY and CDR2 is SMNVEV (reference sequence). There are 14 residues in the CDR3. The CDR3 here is CASSLLTKGEPQHF. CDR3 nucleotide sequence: TGTGCCAGCAGTTTATTAACGAAGGGGGAGCCCCAGCATTTT.